Listed below are T cell receptor beta chains from one sample, sequenced in a study of blood T cell repertoires in COVID-19. Sequenced by immunoSEQ multiplex PCR; TCRdb stores in-frame clones only, minus some. The sample holds under 250,000 clones, roughly 91% seen once. What was sequenced was peripheral blood. These receptors were collected from a man aged 30 to 45 with COVID-19, enrolled during active disease. CDR3s include the opening cysteine and the closing phenylalanine or tryptophan. D genes are given only for firm matches.

d_call	v_call	j_call	cdr3_aa
-	TRBV5-1	TRBJ2-1	CASSLSQYNEQFF
-	TRBV5-1	TRBJ2-1	CASSLVIQGGNEQFF
TRBD1	TRBV28	TRBJ1-4	CASSSSGGYGKLFF
-	TRBV7-9	TRBJ2-5	CASSFFLTGETQYF
TRBD2	TRBV19	TRBJ2-1	CASSIVIGGGSNNEQFF
-	TRBV3-1/TRBV3-2	TRBJ2-5	CASSPTDRLPETQYF
-	TRBV5-1	TRBJ2-5	CASSLGPQKETQYF
TRBD2	TRBV19	TRBJ2-2	CASSTAGGGGELFF
-	TRBV21-1	TRBJ1-2	CASSKTPGLTNYGYTF
TRBD2	TRBV5-4	TRBJ2-5	CASSYLSGGAEETQYF
TRBD1	TRBV5-1	TRBJ1-4	CASSLASGGDEKLFF
-	TRBV4-2	TRBJ2-1	CASSQEPLDSYNEQFF
-	TRBV9	TRBJ1-1	CASSVDGGTEAFF
TRBD1	TRBV30	TRBJ1-1	CAWSVQGTGVAFF
-	TRBV7-9	TRBJ2-7	CASSLGTHTYEQYF
TRBD1	TRBV2	TRBJ2-7	CASSSDRGGLREQYF
-	TRBV10-2	TRBJ1-2	CASSEYRVPGGYTF
-	TRBV19	TRBJ1-5	CASSTRRDDQPQHF
-	TRBV29-1	TRBJ1-2	CSVAITTGTPYGYTF
-	TRBV19	TRBJ1-1	CASRRGGSTEAFF
TRBD1	TRBV5-1	TRBJ2-2	CASSMGQLNTGELFF
TRBD1	TRBV30	TRBJ1-1	CARTGQGYEAFF
TRBD1	TRBV19	TRBJ2-6	CASSIGQGDHSGANVLTF
-	TRBV5-1	TRBJ2-2	CASRGGSTGELFF
TRBD1	TRBV19	TRBJ1-1	CASRRQGMNTEAFF
-	TRBV6-5	TRBJ1-4	CASRAGYNEKLFF
TRBD1	TRBV6-4	TRBJ2-6	CASSEQGATGANVLTF
-	TRBV5-1	TRBJ2-3	CASSIGLKSTDTQYF
TRBD2	TRBV6-5	TRBJ2-1	CASKRGGNEQFF
-	TRBV6-1	TRBJ1-6	CASSDRPESPLHF
TRBD1	TRBV5-4	TRBJ1-6	CASSSGTGNSPLHF
-	TRBV19	TRBJ2-7	CASTGGGAEDF
TRBD1	TRBV6-5	TRBJ1-2	CASIVRQGALGYTF
TRBD1	TRBV6-1	TRBJ1-1	CASSEIGQGSEAFF
TRBD2	TRBV3-1/TRBV3-2	TRBJ2-3	CASSPRTSGGTDTQYF
-	TRBV30	TRBJ1-1	CAWTPTRNTEAFF
TRBD1	TRBV7-2	TRBJ2-2	CASSSPGQALTGELFF
TRBD1	TRBV5-4	TRBJ2-7	CASSRGDRGNEQYF
-	TRBV9	TRBJ2-5	CASSGGGVETQYF
-	TRBV11-2	TRBJ1-5	CASSLKVPPQPQHF
TRBD1	TRBV7-9	TRBJ1-4	CASSLVAGGVEKLFF
-	TRBV27	TRBJ1-5	CASSLVRDQPQHF
-	TRBV9	TRBJ1-1	CASSVVSSIAEAFF
-	TRBV30	TRBJ1-6	CAWSATVYNSPLHF
TRBD1	TRBV5-5	TRBJ1-4	CASSLVGGGDEKLFF
-	TRBV7-9	TRBJ2-3	CASSYHREPTDTQYF
-	TRBV2	TRBJ1-5	CASSGRGANQPQHF
-	TRBV27	TRBJ1-1	CASRSGQLSEAFF
-	TRBV3-1/TRBV3-2	TRBJ1-6	CASSQRGWGDNSPLHF
TRBD1	TRBV5-1	TRBJ1-4	CASSLQGNEKLFF
-	TRBV6-6	TRBJ1-3	CASSSIEAGNTIYF